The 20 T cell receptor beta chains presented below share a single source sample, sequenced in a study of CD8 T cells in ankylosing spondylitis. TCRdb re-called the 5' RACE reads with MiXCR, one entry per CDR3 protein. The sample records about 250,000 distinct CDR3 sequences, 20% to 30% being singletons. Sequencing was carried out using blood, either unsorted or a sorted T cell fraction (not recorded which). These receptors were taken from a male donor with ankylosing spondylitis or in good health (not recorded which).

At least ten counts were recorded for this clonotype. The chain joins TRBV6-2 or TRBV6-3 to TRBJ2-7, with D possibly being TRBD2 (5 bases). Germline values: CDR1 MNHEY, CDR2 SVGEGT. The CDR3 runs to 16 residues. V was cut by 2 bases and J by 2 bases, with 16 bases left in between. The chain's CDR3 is CASSYISGGGPYEQYF. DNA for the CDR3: TGTGCCAGCAGTTACATATCGGGCGGAGGCCCCTACGAGCAGTACTTC.

The CDR3 loop reads CASSGQGKNTEAFF. As DNA, the CDR3 is TGCGCCAGCAGTGGACAGGGAAAGAACACTGAAGCTTTCTTT. The chain is built from TRBV10-2 and TRBJ1-1; 7 bases are a match to TRBD1. This CDR3 region has 14 residues. CDR1 and CDR2 (germline): WSHSY, SAAADI. V lost 4 bases and J lost 1; bases outside the gene matches: 3.

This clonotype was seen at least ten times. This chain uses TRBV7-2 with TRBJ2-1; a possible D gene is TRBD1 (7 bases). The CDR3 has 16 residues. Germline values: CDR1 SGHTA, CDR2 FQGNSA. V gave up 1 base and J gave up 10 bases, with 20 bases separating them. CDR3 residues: CASSLVGGGASYEQFF. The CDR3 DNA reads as TGTGCCAGCAGCTTAGTAGGAGGGGGCGCTTCCTACGAGCAGTTCTTC.

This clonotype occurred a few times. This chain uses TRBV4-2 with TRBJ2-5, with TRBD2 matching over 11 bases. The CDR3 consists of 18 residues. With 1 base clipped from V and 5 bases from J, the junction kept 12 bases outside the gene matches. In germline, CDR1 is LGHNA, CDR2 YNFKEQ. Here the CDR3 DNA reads TGTGCCAGCAGCCAAGGTCTTGTTAGCGGGGGGGCGGGGGAGACCCAGTACTTC. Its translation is CASSQGLVSGGAGETQYF.

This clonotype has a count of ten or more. Here the CDR3 reads CSVSGEGEQYF. The CDR3 DNA follows: TGCAGCGTTTCGGGTGAGGGCGAGCAGTACTTC. This chain links TRBV29-1 with TRBJ2-7, with D possibly TRBD2 on 5 matching bases. Germline-derived CDR1 and CDR2 are SQVTM and ANQGSEA. Trimming removed 5 bases from V and 6 bases from J, with 11 bases in between. The length of the CDR3 is 11 residues.

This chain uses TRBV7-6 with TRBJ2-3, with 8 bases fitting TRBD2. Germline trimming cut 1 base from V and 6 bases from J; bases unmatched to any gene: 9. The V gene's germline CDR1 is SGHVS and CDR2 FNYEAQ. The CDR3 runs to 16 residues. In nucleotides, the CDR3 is TGTGCCAGCAGCTTAGTGGCTAGCGGGTTCGGGGATACGCAGTATTTT. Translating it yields CASSLVASGFGDTQYF. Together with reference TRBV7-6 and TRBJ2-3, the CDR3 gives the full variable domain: GAGVSQSPRYKVTKRGQDVALRCDPISGHVSLYWYRQALGQGPEFLTYFNYEAQQDKSGLPNDRFSAERPEGSISTLTIQRTEQRDSAMYRCASSLVASGFGDTQYFGPGTRLTVL.

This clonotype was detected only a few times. CDR3 bases: TGCAGTGCTAGAGATCTACGGGACAGGGGGAGGGAGCAGTACTTC. As protein: CSARDLRDRGREQYF. The rearrangement links TRBV20-1 to TRBJ2-7, with 11 positions matching TRBD1. The CDR3 extends over 15 amino acids. V lost 0 bases, J lost 7 bases, and 8 bases stayed unmatched. Germline CDR1 DFQATT, CDR2 SNEGSKA (reference sequence).

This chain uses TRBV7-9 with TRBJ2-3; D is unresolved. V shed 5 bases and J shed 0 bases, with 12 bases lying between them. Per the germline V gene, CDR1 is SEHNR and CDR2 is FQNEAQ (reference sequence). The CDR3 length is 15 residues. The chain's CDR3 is CASSPNSISTDTQYF. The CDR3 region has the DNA TGTGCCAGCAGCCCGAACTCGATTAGCACAGATACGCAGTATTTT.

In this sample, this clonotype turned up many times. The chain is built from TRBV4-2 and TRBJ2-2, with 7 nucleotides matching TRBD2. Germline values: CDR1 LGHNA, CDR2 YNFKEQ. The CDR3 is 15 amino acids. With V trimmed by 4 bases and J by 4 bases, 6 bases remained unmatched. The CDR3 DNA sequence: TGTGCCAGCAGCCGAAGACTAGCTAGCACCGGGGAGCTGTTTTTT. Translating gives CASSRRLASTGELFF.

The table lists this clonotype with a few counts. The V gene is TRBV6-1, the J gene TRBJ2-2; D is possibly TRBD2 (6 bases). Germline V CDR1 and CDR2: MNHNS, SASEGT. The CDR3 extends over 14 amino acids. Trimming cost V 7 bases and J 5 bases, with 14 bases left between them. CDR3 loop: CASTRSTSTGELFF. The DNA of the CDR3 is TGTGCCAGCACCCGCTCGACTAGTACCGGGGAGCTGTTTTTT.

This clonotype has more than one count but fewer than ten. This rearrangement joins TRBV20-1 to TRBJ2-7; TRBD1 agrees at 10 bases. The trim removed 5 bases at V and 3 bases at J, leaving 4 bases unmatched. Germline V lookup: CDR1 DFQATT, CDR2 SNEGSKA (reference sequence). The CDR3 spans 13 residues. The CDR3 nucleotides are TGCAGTGCTTCCGGGACAGGGGTCTACGAGCAGTACTTC. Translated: CSASGTGVYEQYF.

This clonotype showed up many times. CDR3 residues: CASSPSSPAGGYTF. CDR3 nucleotide sequence: TGTGCCAGCTCACCATCCTCCCCCGCGGGGGGCTACACCTTC. The rearrangement uses TRBV18 and TRBJ1-2; no clear D. Looked up from germline, CDR1 is KGHSH and CDR2 is LQKENI. There are 14 residues in the CDR3. V was shortened by 2 bases and J by 8 bases, with 15 bases between the two germline ends.

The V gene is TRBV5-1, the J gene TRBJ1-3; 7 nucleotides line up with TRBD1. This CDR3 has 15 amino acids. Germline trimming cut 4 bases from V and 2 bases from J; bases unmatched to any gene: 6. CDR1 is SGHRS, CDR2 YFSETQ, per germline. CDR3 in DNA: TGCGCCAGCAGCCCGTCGACAGGGACTGGAAACACCATATATTTT. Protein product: CASSPSTGTGNTIYF.

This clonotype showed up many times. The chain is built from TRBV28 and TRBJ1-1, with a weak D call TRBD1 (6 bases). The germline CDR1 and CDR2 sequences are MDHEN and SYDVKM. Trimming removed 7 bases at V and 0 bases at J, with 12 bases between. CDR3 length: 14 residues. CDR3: CASTAGDMNTEAFF. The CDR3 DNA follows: TGTGCCAGCACGGCAGGGGATATGAACACTGAAGCTTTCTTT. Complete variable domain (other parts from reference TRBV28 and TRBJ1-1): DVKVTQSSRYLVKRTGEKVFLECVQDMDHENMFWYRQDPGLGLRLIYFSYDVKMKEKGDIPEGYSVSREKKERFSLILESASTNQTSMYLCASTAGDMNTEAFFGQGTRLTVV.

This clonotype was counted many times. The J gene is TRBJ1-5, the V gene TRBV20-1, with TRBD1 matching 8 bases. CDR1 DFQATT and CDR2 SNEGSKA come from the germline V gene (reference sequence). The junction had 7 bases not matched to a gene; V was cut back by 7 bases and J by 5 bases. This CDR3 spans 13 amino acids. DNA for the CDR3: TGCAGTGTGGCCCAGGGGGCAGATCAGCCCCAGCATTTT. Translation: CSVAQGADQPQHF.

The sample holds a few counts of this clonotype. The CDR3 DNA follows: TGCGCCAGCAGCTTGAGTCAGGGGAGTTCACCCCTCCACTTT. The encoded protein is CASSLSQGSSPLHF. The V call is TRBV5-1, the J call TRBJ1-6, with D possibly TRBD1 on 6 matching bases. Trimming stripped 1 base from V and 9 bases from J, with 11 bases between. Germline CDR1 SGHRS, CDR2 YFSETQ. This CDR3 has 14 amino acids.

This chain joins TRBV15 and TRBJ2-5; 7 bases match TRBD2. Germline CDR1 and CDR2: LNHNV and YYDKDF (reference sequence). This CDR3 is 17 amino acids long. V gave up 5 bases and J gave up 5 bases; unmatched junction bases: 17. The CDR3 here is CATSVVTGRTSLETQYF. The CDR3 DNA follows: TGTGCCACCAGCGTAGTCACGGGTAGGACTAGTTTGGAGACCCAGTACTTC.

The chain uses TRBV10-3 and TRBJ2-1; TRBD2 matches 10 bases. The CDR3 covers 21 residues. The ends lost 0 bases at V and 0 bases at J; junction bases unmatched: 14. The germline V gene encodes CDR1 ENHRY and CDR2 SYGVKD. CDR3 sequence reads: CAISESLLAGASMSSYNEQFF. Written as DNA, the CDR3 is TGTGCCATCAGTGAGTCGCTTCTAGCGGGGGCCTCAATGAGCTCCTACAATGAGCAGTTCTTC.

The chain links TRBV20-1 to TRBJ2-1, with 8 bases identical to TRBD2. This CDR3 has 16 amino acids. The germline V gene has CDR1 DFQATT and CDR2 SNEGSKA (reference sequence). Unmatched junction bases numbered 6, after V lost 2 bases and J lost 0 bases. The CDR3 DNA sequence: TGCAGTGCTAGATTCGGGGGGGGCTACTCCTACAATGAGCAGTTCTTC. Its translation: CSARFGGGYSYNEQFF.

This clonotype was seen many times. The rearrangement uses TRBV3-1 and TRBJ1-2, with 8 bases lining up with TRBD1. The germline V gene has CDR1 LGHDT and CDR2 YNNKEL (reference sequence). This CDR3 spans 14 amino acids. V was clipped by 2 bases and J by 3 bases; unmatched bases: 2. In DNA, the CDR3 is TGTGCCAGCAGCCAAACAGGGGGGGACTATGGCTACACCTTC. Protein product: CASSQTGGDYGYTF.